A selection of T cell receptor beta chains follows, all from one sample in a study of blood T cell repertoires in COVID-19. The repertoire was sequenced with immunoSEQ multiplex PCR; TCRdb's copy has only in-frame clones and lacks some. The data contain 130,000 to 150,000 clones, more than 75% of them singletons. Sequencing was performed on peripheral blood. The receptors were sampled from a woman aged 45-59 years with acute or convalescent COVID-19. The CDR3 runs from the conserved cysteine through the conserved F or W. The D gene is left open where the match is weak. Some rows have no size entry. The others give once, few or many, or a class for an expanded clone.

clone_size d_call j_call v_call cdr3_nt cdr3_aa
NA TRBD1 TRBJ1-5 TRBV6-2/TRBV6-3 TGTGCCAGCAGTTACTTTGTGACAGGGCTACATCAGCCCCAGCATTTT CASSYFVTGLHQPQHF
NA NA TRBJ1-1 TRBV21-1 TGTGCCAGCAGCTCTATTTTTGGACAGGGGGACGGCACTGAAGCTTTCTTT CASSSIFGQGDGTEAFF
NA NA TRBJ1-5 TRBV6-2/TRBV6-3 TGTGCCAGCAGTACTCATCCCGAGCAGCCCCAGCATTTT CASSTHPEQPQHF
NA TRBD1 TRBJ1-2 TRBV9 TGTGGACAGGGGCTCGATGGCTACACCTTC CGQGLDGYTF
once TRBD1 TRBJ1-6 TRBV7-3 TGTGCCAGCAGCAAGGGACAGCGAACTAATTCACCCCTCCACTTT CASSKGQRTNSPLHF
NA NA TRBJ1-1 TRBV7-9 TGTGCCAGCAGCCCCTACGGGGGAGGGAACACTGAAGCTTTCTTT CASSPYGGGNTEAFF
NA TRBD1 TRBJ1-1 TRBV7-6 TGTGCCAGCAGCCCTCGGACAGGGGACTCTGAAGCTTTCTTT CASSPRTGDSEAFF
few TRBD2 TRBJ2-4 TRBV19 TGTGCCAGTAAGCAGCGGGGGGAGTATGACAAAAACATTCAGTACTTC CASKQRGEYDKNIQYF
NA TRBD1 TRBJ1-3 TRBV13 TGTGCCAGCAGCTGGGGGACAGCCAGCTCTGGAAACACCATATATTTT CASSWGTASSGNTIYF
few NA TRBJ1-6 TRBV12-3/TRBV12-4 TGTGCCAGCAGTTCGGGGGTTGTGTCACCCCTCCACTTT CASSSGVVSPLHF
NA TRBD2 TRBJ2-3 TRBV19 TGTGCCAGTAGGGGAGCGGGGGAGGGTCGAGATACGCAGTATTTT CASRGAGEGRDTQYF